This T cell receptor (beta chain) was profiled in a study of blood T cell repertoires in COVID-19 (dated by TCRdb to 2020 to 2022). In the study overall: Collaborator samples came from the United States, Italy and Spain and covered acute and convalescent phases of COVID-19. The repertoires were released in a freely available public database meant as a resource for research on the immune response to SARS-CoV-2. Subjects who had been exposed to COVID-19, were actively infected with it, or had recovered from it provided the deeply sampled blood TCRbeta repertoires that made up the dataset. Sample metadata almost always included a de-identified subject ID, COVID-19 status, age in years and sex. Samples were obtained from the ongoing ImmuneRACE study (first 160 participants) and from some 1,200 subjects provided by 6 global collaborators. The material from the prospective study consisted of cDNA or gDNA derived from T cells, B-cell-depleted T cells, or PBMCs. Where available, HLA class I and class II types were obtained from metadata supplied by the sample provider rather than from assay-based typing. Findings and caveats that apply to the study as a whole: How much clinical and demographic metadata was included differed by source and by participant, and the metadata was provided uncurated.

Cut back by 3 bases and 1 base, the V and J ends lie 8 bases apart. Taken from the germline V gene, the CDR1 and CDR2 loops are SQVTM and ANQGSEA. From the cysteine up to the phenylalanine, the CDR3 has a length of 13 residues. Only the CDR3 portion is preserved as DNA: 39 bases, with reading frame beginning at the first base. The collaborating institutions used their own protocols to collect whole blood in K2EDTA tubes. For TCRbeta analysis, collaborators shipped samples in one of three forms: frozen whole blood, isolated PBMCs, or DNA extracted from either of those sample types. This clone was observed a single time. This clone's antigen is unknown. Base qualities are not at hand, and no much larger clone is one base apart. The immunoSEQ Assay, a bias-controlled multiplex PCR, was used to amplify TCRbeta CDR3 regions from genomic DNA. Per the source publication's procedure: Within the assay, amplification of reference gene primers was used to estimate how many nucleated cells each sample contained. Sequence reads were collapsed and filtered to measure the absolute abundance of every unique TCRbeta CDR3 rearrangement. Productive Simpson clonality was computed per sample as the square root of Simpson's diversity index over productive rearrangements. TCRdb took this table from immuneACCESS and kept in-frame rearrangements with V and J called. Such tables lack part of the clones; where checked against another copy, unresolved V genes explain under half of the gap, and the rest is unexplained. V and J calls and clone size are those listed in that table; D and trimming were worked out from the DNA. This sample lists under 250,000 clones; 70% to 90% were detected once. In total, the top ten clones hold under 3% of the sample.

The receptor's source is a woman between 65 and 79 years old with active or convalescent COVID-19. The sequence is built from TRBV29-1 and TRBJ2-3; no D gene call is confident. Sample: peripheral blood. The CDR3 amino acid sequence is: CSVDSPGTDTQYF. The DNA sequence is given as TGCAGCGTTGATTCCCCGGGCACAGATACGCAGTATTTT.